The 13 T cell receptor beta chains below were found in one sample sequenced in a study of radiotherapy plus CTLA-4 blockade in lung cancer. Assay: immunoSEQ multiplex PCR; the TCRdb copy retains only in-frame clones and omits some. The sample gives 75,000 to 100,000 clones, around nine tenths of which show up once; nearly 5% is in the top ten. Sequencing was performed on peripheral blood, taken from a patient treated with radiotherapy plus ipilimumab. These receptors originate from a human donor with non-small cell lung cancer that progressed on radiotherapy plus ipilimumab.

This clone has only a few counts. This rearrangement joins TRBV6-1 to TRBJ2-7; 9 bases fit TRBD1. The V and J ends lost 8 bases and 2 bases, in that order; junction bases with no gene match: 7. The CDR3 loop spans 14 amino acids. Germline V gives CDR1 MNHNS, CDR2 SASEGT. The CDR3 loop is CASGSRDRAYEQYF. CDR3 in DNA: TGTGCCAGCGGTTCCAGGGACAGGGCCTACGAGCAGTACTTC.

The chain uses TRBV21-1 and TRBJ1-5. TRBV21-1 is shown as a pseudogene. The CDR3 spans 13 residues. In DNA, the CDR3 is TGTGCCAGCAGCATCCACTTTGACCAGCCCCAGCATTTT. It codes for CASSIHFDQPQHF.

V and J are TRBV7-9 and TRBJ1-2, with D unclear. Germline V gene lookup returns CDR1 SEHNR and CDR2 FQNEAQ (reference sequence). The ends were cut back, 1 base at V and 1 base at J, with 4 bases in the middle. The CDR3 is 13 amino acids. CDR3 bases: TGTGCCAGCAGCTTAGACGGTAACTATGGCTACACCTTC. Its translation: CASSLDGNYGYTF. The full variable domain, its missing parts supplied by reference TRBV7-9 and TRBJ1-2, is DTGVSQNPRHKITKRGQNVTFRCDPISEHNRLYWYRQTLGQGPEFLTYFQNEAQLEKSRLLSDRFSAERPKGSFSTLEIQRTEQGDSAMYLCASSLDGNYGYTFGSGTRLTVV.

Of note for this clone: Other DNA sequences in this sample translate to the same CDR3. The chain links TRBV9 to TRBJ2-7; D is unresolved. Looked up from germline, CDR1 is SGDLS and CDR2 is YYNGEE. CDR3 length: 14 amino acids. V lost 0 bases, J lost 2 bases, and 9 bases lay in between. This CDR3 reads CASSVEVGPYEQYF. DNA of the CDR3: TGTGCCAGCAGCGTAGAAGTAGGCCCCTACGAGCAGTACTTC. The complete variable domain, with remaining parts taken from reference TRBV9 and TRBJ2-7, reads DSGVTQTPKHLITATGQRVTLRCSPRSGDLSVYWYQQSLDQGLQFLIQYYNGEERAKGNILERFSAQQFPDLHSELNLSSLELGDSALYFCASSVEVGPYEQYFGPGTRLTVT.

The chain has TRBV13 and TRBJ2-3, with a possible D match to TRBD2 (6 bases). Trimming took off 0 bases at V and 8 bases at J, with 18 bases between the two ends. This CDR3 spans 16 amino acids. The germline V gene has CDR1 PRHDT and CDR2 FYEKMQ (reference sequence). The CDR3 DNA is TGTGCCAGCAGCTTAGGCCTCGGGACTGGTCGGGGTACGCAGTATTTT. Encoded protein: CASSLGLGTGRGTQYF.

DNA of the CDR3: TGTGCCAGCAGCAAGGTGGGGACTAGCTACGAGCAGTACTTC. This gives the protein CASSKVGTSYEQYF. The rearrangement links TRBV9 to TRBJ2-7; 8 bases match TRBD2. Germline V gives CDR1 SGDLS, CDR2 YYNGEE. Unmatched junction bases numbered 6, after V lost 4 bases and J lost 3 bases. This CDR3 is built from 14 residues. The full variable domain, rest sourced from reference TRBV9 and TRBJ2-7, is DSGVTQTPKHLITATGQRVTLRCSPRSGDLSVYWYQQSLDQGLQFLIQYYNGEERAKGNILERFSAQQFPDLHSELNLSSLELGDSALYFCASSKVGTSYEQYFGPGTRLTVT.

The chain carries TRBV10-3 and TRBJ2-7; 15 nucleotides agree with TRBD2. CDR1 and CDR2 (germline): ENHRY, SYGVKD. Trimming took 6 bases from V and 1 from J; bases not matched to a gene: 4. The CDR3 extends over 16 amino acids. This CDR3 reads CAISPGLAGGSYEQYF. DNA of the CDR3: TGTGCCATCAGCCCGGGACTAGCGGGAGGATCCTACGAGCAGTACTTC.

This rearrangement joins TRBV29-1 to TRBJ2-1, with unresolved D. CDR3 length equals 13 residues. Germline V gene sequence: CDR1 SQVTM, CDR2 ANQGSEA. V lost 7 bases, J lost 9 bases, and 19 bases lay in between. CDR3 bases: TGCAGCGCGGAAACCCCCAACGTGGCTGAGCAGTTCTTC. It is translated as CSAETPNVAEQFF.

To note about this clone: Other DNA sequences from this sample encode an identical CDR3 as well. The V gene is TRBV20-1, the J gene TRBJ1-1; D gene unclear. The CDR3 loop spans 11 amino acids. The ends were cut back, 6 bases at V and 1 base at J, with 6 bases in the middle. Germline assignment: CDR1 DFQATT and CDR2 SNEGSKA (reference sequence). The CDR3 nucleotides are TGCAGTGCCCCAGGGAACACTGAAGCTTTCTTT. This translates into CSAPGNTEAFF.

For the CDR3, the DNA is TGTGCCAGCAGTTGGGGACAGCTCTATGGCTACACCTTC. Amino acid sequence: CASSWGQLYGYTF. V and J are TRBV6-1 and TRBJ1-2; 7 nucleotides line up with TRBD1. After removal of 5 bases from V and 4 bases from J, the junction contained 4 bases not matched to a gene. This CDR3 contains 13 residues. Per germline, CDR1 MNHNS and CDR2 SASEGT.

CDR3 DNA sequence: TGTGCCAGCAGTCCACGGGGGGCAATGAACACTGAAGCTTTCTTT. It codes for CASSPRGAMNTEAFF. This chain joins TRBV2 and TRBJ1-1; possible D gene TRBD1, 6 bases. The germline CDR1 and CDR2 sequences are SNHLY and FYNNEI. The length of the CDR3 is 15 residues. Trimming removed 5 bases at V and 0 bases at J, with 13 bases between.

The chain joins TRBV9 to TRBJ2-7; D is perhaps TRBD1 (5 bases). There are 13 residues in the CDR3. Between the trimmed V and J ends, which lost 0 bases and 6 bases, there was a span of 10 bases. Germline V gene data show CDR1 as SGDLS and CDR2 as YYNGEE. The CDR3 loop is CASSVELGAEQYF. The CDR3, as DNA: TGTGCCAGCAGCGTAGAGCTAGGGGCCGAGCAGTACTTC.

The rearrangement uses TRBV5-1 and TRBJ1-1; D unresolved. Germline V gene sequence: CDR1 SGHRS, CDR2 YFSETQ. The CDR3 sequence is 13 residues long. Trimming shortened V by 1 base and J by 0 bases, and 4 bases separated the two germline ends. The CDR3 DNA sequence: TGCGCCAGCAGCTTGTTGGTGAACACTGAAGCTTTCTTT. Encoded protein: CASSLLVNTEAFF.